The next 16 T cell receptor beta chains were all read from a single sample in a study of regulatory and conventional T cells in RAG deficiency. The sorted regulatory T cells were CD4+, CD25-high and CD127-low, with genomic DNA sequenced. The table came from immunoSEQ multiplex PCR; TCRdb's copy has only in-frame clones and leaves some out. The table shows tens of thousands of clones, with about 89% occurring only once. The sample was also reused in another study, on regulatory T cells. That work contributes: Primers: 52 TRBV forward and 13 TRBJ reverse.

The specimen sequenced was Tregs sorted from blood. The receptor set was obtained from a human donor in good health.

The V and J genes are TRBV7-3 and TRBJ2-7; D perhaps matches TRBD1 (5 bases). The CDR3 spans 13 residues. Germline CDR1 SGHTA, CDR2 FQGTGA. Trimming removed 3 bases from V and 4 bases from J, with 10 bases in between. The CDR3 DNA follows: TGTGCCAGCAGCTTGACAGACGGGTACGAGCAGTACTTC. This codes for CASSLTDGYEQYF.

This clone was observed a handful of times. This chain joins TRBV5-1 and TRBJ2-3; 7 bases are a match to TRBD1. With 4 bases clipped from V and 3 bases from J, the junction kept 5 bases outside the gene matches. The CDR3 is made up of 14 amino acids. Germline V gene data show CDR1 as SGHRS and CDR2 as YFSETQ. CDR3 sequence (DNA): TGCGCCAGCAGCCCACAGGGGTTAACAGATACGCAGTATTTT. Protein: CASSPQGLTDTQYF.

The chain has TRBV6-6 and TRBJ1-2; TRBD1 matches 8 bases. This CDR3 is built from 15 residues. V trimming: 6 bases; J trimming: 1 base; junction bases outside the gene matches: 7. Germline lookup yields CDR1 MNHNY and CDR2 SVGAGI (reference sequence). The CDR3 DNA is TGTGCCAGCAGGGCCGGGACAGGCGTTAACTATGGCTACACCTTC. Translating gives CASRAGTGVNYGYTF.

CDR3 nucleotide sequence: TGTGCCAGCAGACCTTATAAGCCGGATTACGAGCAGTACTTC. This translates into CASRPYKPDYEQYF. The chain couples TRBV28 to TRBJ2-7; D not certain. V shed 6 bases and J shed 4 bases, with 16 bases lying between them. This CDR3 region has 14 residues. CDR1 and CDR2 (germline): MDHEN, SYDVKM.

The rearrangement joins TRBV30 to TRBJ1-5; D gene uncertain. The germline CDR1 and CDR2 sequences are GTSNPN and SVGIG (reference sequence). Trimming shortened V by 2 bases and J by 3 bases, and 8 bases separated the two germline ends. This CDR3 comprises 13 residues. The CDR3 sequence is CAWSLQVNQPQHF. The CDR3 region has the DNA TGTGCCTGGAGTCTCCAGGTCAATCAGCCCCAGCATTTT.

This clone was recorded a few times. The CDR3 protein is CASSKTGGSSYNEQFF. The CDR3 coding sequence is TGCGCCAGCAGCAAAACGGGGGGGAGCTCCTACAATGAGCAGTTCTTC. The chain couples TRBV5-1 to TRBJ2-1; 8 positions match TRBD2. CDR1 SGHRS and CDR2 YFSETQ come from the germline V gene. V lost 4 bases and J lost 0; bases outside the gene matches: 6. The CDR3 loop spans 16 amino acids.

Sample share makes this clone medium-sized. The J gene is TRBJ1-5, the V gene TRBV5-8; D gene uncertain. Trimming took off 3 bases at V and 0 bases at J, with 13 bases between the two ends. The length of the CDR3 is 16 residues. Per germline, CDR1 SGHTS and CDR2 YDEGEE. The CDR3 nucleotides are TGTGCCAGCAGCTCTGGCATGTCAGGTAGCAATCAGCCCCAGCATTTT. Protein: CASSSGMSGSNQPQHF. Drawing the rest from reference TRBV5-8 and TRBJ1-5, the complete variable domain is EAGVTQSPTHLIKTRGQQATLRCSPISGHTSVYWYQQALGLGLQFLLWYDEGEERNRGNFPPRFSGRQFPNYSSELNVNALELEDSALYLCASSSGMSGSNQPQHFGDGTRLSIL.

This clone was seen once. In DNA form, the CDR3 reads TGTGCCAGTAGTGGCACCACAGATACGCAGTATTTT. This translates into CASSGTTDTQYF. This chain connects TRBV19 to TRBJ2-3; D unresolved. The length of the CDR3 is 12 residues. Trimming removed 5 bases at V and 2 bases at J, with 5 bases between. Germline CDR1 is LNHDA and CDR2 is SQIVND (reference sequence). The whole variable domain, filled in from reference TRBV19 and TRBJ2-3, reads DGGITQSPKYLFRKEGQNVTLSCEQNLNHDAMYWYRQDPGQGLRLIYYSQIVNDFQKGDIAEGYSVSREKKESFPLTVTSAQKNPTAFYLCASSGTTDTQYFGPGTRLTVL.

The chain has TRBV30 and TRBJ1-2; possibly TRBD1 for D (5 bases). CDR1 and CDR2 from the germline V gene are GTSNPN and SVGIG (reference sequence). Trimming pared 3 bases from V and 0 bases from J, leaving 11 bases between. The CDR3 runs 14 residues. CDR3 DNA sequence: TGTGCCTGGAGCTGGGGGTCAGCTAACTATGGCTACACCTTC. Protein product: CAWSWGSANYGYTF.

The rearrangement uses TRBV7-9 and TRBJ2-7; D is perhaps TRBD1 (6 bases). Trimming removed 2 bases from V and 3 bases from J, with 11 bases in between. CDR1 and CDR2 (germline): SEHNR, FQNEAQ (reference sequence). This CDR3 region has 14 residues. The CDR3 DNA reads TGTGCCAGCAGCTTAACAGGGAGTTACTACGAGCAGTACTTC. Translating gives CASSLTGSYYEQYF.

The chain links TRBV7-2 to TRBJ1-2; 7 nucleotides agree with TRBD1. CDR1 is SGHTA and CDR2 is FQGNSA in the germline V gene. Trimming cost V 5 bases and J 8 bases; bases outside gene matches: 17. CDR3 length equals 16 residues. In nucleotides, the CDR3 is TGTGCCAGCAGCGCACAATCGGCAGGGGGAATGGGCGGCTACACCTTC. Translation: CASSAQSAGGMGGYTF.

This clone was counted a few times. The genes are TRBV2 and TRBJ1-1; D perhaps matches TRBD1 (5 bases). The CDR3 consists of 14 residues. The germline gives CDR1 SNHLY, CDR2 FYNNEI. V was pared by 8 bases and J by 0 bases, with 13 bases between. For the CDR3, the DNA is TGTGCCAGCCCGGAGGGGAACATGAACACTGAAGCTTTCTTT. This translates into CASPEGNMNTEAFF.

CDR3 in amino acids: CATGLSEGEQFF. The DNA for the CDR3 is TGTGCCACCGGACTTAGCGAGGGTGAGCAGTTCTTC. The rearrangement uses TRBV6-5 and TRBJ2-1; weak D call: TRBD2 (5 bases). V was trimmed by 10 bases and J by 9 bases, leaving 16 bases between them. CDR3 length: 12 residues. CDR1 is MNHEY and CDR2 is SVGAGI in the germline V gene.

CDR3 nucleotides: TGTGCCAGCATCCTTAGGGGGACAGGGAACTACACCTTC. Protein sequence: CASILRGTGNYTF. The rearrangement joins TRBV5-4 to TRBJ1-2; TRBD1 matches at 9 bases. Germline trimming cut 6 bases from V and 10 bases from J; bases unmatched to any gene: 10. The CDR3 loop spans 13 amino acids. CDR1 and CDR2 (germline): SGHNT, YYREEE (reference sequence).

This chain uses TRBV7-2 with TRBJ1-5; 8 nucleotides line up with TRBD1. CDR3 size: 15 residues. V gave up 1 base and J gave up 6 bases; unmatched junction bases: 5. Germline V CDR1 and CDR2: SGHTA, FQGNSA. CDR3 loop: CASSLVRGLGQPQHF. The CDR3 coding sequence is TGTGCCAGCAGCTTAGTCAGGGGGCTTGGTCAGCCCCAGCATTTT.

The chain couples TRBV6-1 to TRBJ2-1, with D maybe TRBD1 (5 bases). V lost 3 bases to trimming and J lost 10 bases, with 16 bases between them. Germline values: CDR1 MNHNS, CDR2 SASEGT. The CDR3 loop spans 14 amino acids. CDR3 DNA: TGTGCCAGCAGTGAGAAGGGGCCCATAGTGGAGCAGTTCTTC. This translates into CASSEKGPIVEQFF.